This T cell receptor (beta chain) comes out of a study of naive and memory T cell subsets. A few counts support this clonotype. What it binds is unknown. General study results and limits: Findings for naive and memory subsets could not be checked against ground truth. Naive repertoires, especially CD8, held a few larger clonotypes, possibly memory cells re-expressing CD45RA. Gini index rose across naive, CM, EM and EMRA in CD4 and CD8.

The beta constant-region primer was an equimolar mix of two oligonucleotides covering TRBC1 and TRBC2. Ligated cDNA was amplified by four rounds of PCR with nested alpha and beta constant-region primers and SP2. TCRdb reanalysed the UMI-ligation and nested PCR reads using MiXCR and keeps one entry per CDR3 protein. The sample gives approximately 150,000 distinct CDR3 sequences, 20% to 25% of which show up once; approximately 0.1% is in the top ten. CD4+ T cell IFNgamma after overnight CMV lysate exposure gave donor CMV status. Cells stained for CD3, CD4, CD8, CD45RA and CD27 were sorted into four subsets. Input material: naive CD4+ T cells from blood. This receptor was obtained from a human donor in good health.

The CDR3 region is CASSLLTGISSYNEQFF. The DNA of the CDR3 is TGTGCCAGCAGTTTACTGACGGGGATCAGCTCCTACAATGAGCAGTTCTTC. V is TRBV28 and J is TRBJ2-1; possible D gene TRBD2, 5 bases. Trimming removed 2 bases at V and 0 bases at J, with 14 bases between. Germline V CDR1 and CDR2: MDHEN, SYDVKM. The CDR3 loop spans 17 amino acids.